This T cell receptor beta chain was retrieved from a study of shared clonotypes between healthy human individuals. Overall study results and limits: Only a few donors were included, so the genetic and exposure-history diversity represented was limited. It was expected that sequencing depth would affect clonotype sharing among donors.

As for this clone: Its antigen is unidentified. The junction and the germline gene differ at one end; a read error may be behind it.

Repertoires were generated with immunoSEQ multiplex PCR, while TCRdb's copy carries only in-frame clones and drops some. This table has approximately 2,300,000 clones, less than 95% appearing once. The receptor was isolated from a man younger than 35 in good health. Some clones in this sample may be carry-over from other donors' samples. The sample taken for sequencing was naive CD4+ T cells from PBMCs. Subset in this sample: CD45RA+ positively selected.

The CDR3 loop reads CASSEELGTIILF. CDR3 in DNA: TGTGCCAGCAGTGAAGAATTAGGGACCATAATCCTCTTC. The rearrangement links TRBV6-1 to TRBJ1-2; tentatively, D is TRBD1 (5 bases). The CDR3 runs 13 residues. Looked up from germline, CDR1 is MNHNS and CDR2 is SASEGT.